The 21 T cell receptor beta chains below all came from one sample that was sequenced in a study of PD-1 blockade in classical Hodgkin lymphoma (dated by TCRdb to the early 2020s). Libraries were prepared through the immunoSEQ multiplex PCR assay. TCRdb carries this immuneACCESS record with in-frame sequences only. Its versions omit some clonotypes, under half of them owing to an unresolved V gene in the studies checked, with the rest unexplained. The sample has roughly 32,000 clones on record, 65% to 90% of them singletons. The ten largest clones add up to around 30% of the sample. The sample's time point label, decoded: cycle 1 day 1 (C1D1), immediately before nivolumab initiation. All trial patients had relapsed after autologous stem cell transplantation, with cohorts A, B and C differing in prior brentuximab vedotin exposure. This sample comprised peripheral blood mononuclear cells (PBMCs), obtained at baseline. These receptors came from a human donor with classical Hodgkin lymphoma.

In this sample, this clone turned up once. This rearrangement joins TRBV14 to TRBJ1-1; D not certain. The ends were cut back, 2 bases at V and 7 bases at J, with 11 bases in the middle. The CDR3 runs to 13 residues. The germline gives CDR1 SGHDN, CDR2 FVKESK. The CDR3 region is CASSQSLAGEAFF. The CDR3 DNA reads as TGTGCCAGCAGCCAATCTCTAGCGGGTGAAGCTTTCTTT. The complete variable domain, with remaining parts taken from reference TRBV14 and TRBJ1-1, reads EAGVTQFPSHSVIEKGQTVTLRCDPISGHDNLYWYRRVMGKEIKFLLHFVKESKQDESGMPNNRFLAERTGGTYSTLKVQPAELEDSGVYFCASSQSLAGEAFFGQGTRLTVV.

The chain links TRBV7-9 to TRBJ1-2; D unresolved. The CDR3 loop spans 14 amino acids. Per the germline V gene, CDR1 is SEHNR and CDR2 is FQNEAQ (reference sequence). Trimming removed 2 bases at V and 6 bases at J, with 13 bases between. CDR3 nucleotide sequence: TGTGCCAGCAGCTTAATACCCCGCCCCCATGGCTACACCTTC. This codes for CASSLIPRPHGYTF.

The rearrangement joins TRBV11-1 to TRBJ2-2; TRBD2 aligns across 10 bases. Unmatched junction bases numbered 12, after V lost 5 bases and J lost 6 bases. In germline, CDR1 is SGHAT, CDR2 FQDESV (reference sequence). The CDR3 has 17 amino acids. The CDR3 bases are TGTGCCAGCAGCCCATCTGGGAGCGGGGGGGCCCCCGGGGAGCTGTTTTTT. This codes for CASSPSGSGGAPGELFF.

This chain connects TRBV27 to TRBJ1-5, with 7 bases fitting TRBD1. The CDR3 length is 17 residues. V was pared by 6 bases and J by 0 bases, with 11 bases of the junction left unmatched. The germline CDR1 and CDR2 sequences are MNHEY and SMNVEV (reference sequence). CDR3: CASSATGQSYSNQPQHF. The CDR3 DNA follows: TGTGCCAGCAGCGCTACGGGACAGTCTTATAGCAATCAGCCCCAGCATTTT.

The rearrangement uses TRBV5-6 and TRBJ1-4; D is perhaps TRBD1 (5 bases). The germline CDR1 and CDR2 sequences are SGHDT and YYEEEE. CDR3 length: 15 amino acids. Trimming took 1 base from V and 3 from J, leaving 10 bases between them. The chain's CDR3 is CASSLPQGPNEKLFF. DNA of the CDR3: TGTGCCAGCAGCTTGCCCCAGGGCCCTAATGAAAAACTGTTTTTT.

The rearrangement joins TRBV2 to TRBJ2-2; D is undetermined. Germline V lookup: CDR1 SNHLY, CDR2 FYNNEI. The V gene lost 4 bases and the J gene lost 4 bases, with 13 bases spanning the gap. The CDR3 extends over 15 amino acids. CDR3 amino acids: CASSVREVGTGELFF. In DNA form, the CDR3 reads TGTGCCAGCAGTGTAAGGGAAGTCGGCACCGGGGAGCTGTTTTTT.

This chain links TRBV9 with TRBJ1-3; no definite D call. The CDR3 runs to 15 residues. The germline CDR1 and CDR2 sequences are SGDLS and YYNGEE. Trimming shortened V by 4 bases and J by 2 bases, and 13 bases separated the two germline ends. Written as DNA, the CDR3 is TGTGCCAGCAGCCCCGGGATACTCACTGGAAACACCATATATTTT. This codes for CASSPGILTGNTIYF.

The chain couples TRBV19 to TRBJ2-1; D not certain. Germline V lookup: CDR1 LNHDA, CDR2 SQIVND (reference sequence). The V and J ends lost 4 bases and 0 bases respectively, with 7 bases between them. This CDR3 contains 14 residues. CDR3 residues: CASSTPSSYNEQFF. CDR3 sequence (DNA): TGTGCCAGTAGTACTCCCTCCTCCTACAATGAGCAGTTCTTC.

The chain has TRBV6-1 and TRBJ1-1; D unclear. The CDR3 spans 14 residues. Trimming stripped 11 bases from V and 4 bases from J, with 20 bases between. CDR1 and CDR2 (germline): MNHNS, SASEGT. The DNA of the CDR3 is TGTGCCGCCTCTCACCCGCCCCTAATCACTGAAGCTTTCTTT. Its translation is CAASHPPLITEAFF.

The V and J genes are TRBV30 and TRBJ1-5; D may be TRBD1 (5 bases). V gave up 3 bases and J gave up 3 bases, with 18 bases separating them. Germline CDR1 GTSNPN, CDR2 SVGIG (reference sequence). The CDR3 runs 16 residues. This CDR3 is CAWRRRGRALNQPQHF. For the CDR3, the DNA is TGTGCCTGGAGGAGGAGGGGCAGGGCCCTCAATCAGCCCCAGCATTTT.

The V call is TRBV30, the J call TRBJ2-5; D is unclear. Germline V gene lookup returns CDR1 GTSNPN and CDR2 SVGIG (reference sequence). This CDR3 region has 11 residues. V dropped 1 base and J dropped 4 bases, with 4 bases sitting between them. The CDR3 nucleotides are TGTGCCTGGAGTGGTGGAGAGACCCAGTACTTC. Encoded protein: CAWSGGETQYF. Drawing the rest from reference TRBV30 and TRBJ2-5, the complete variable domain is SQTIHQWPATLVQPVGSPLSLECTVEGTSNPNLYWYRQAAGRGLQLLFYSVGIGQISSEVPQNLSASRPQDRQFILSSKKLLLSDSGFYLCAWSGGETQYFGPGTRLLVL.

V usage is TRBV5-4 and J usage is TRBJ1-5; D is unclear. V lost 3 bases, J lost 5 bases, and 9 bases lay in between. The length of the CDR3 is 13 residues. Germline V gene lookup returns CDR1 SGHNT and CDR2 YYREEE (reference sequence). As DNA, the CDR3 is TGTGCCAGCAGCTCAGGAACTGATCAGCCCCAGCATTTT. Its protein product is CASSSGTDQPQHF. Full variable domain (outside the CDR3, taken from reference TRBV5-4 and TRBJ1-5): ETGVTQSPTHLIKTRGQQVTLRCSSQSGHNTVSWYQQALGQGPQFIFQYYREEENGRGNFPPRFSGLQFPNYSSELNVNALELDDSALYLCASSSGTDQPQHFGDGTRLSIL.

This clone was found a few times. This chain joins TRBV5-1 and TRBJ1-1; 7 positions agree with TRBD1. V trimming: 3 bases; J trimming: 11 bases; junction bases outside the gene matches: 7. Germline CDR1 and CDR2: SGHRS and YFSETQ. This CDR3 is 12 amino acids long. The DNA for the CDR3 is TGCGCCAGCAGCTCCACAGGGGAAATTGCTTTCTTT. Residues: CASSSTGEIAFF.

This clone showed up just once. The chain carries TRBV6-1 and TRBJ1-3; no clear D gene. V lost 3 bases and J lost 0, with 6 bases in between. The CDR3 consists of 14 residues. Germline CDR1 and CDR2: MNHNS and SASEGT. DNA for the CDR3: TGTGCCAGCAGTGACACGGTCTCTGGAAACACCATATATTTT. The encoded protein is CASSDTVSGNTIYF.

This clone was observed a handful of times. The chain uses TRBV9 and TRBJ2-1; 12 nucleotides align to TRBD2. Germline CDR1 reads SGDLS; CDR2 reads YYNGEE. The trim removed 3 bases at V and 8 bases at J, leaving 3 bases unmatched. This CDR3 region has 14 residues. CDR3 sequence (DNA): TGTGCCAGCAGCGCTAGCGGGGGGGGCCATGAGCAGTTCTTC. Translated: CASSASGGGHEQFF.

The rearrangement joins TRBV14 to TRBJ2-5; D ambiguous. Germline assignment: CDR1 SGHDN and CDR2 FVKESK. Trimming pared 0 bases from V and 7 bases from J, leaving 15 bases between. The CDR3 spans 15 residues. The CDR3 nucleotides read TGTGCCAGCAGCCAAGATCTAGTAGTAGCCGGGACCCAGTACTTC. Its translation is CASSQDLVVAGTQYF.

The CDR3 coding sequence is TGTGCCAGCAGCTTATTGCAAGGTAATCAGCCCCAGCATTTT. Its protein product is CASSLLQGNQPQHF. This chain joins TRBV7-2 and TRBJ1-5; D gene uncertain. Germline values: CDR1 SGHTA, CDR2 FQGNSA. The CDR3 contains 14 residues. Trimming cost V 2 bases and J 4 bases, with 9 bases left between them. Looking up the rest from reference TRBV7-2 and TRBJ1-5 gives the full variable domain: GAGVSQSPSNKVTEKGKDVELRCDPISGHTALYWYRQSLGQGLEFLIYFQGNSAPDKSGLPSDRFSAERTGGSVSTLTIQRTQQEDSAVYLCASSLLQGNQPQHFGDGTRLSIL.

The chain uses TRBV10-3 and TRBJ2-5; TRBD1 is a possible D gene (7 bases). The ends were cut back, 0 bases at V and 5 bases at J, with 10 bases in the middle. Germline values: CDR1 ENHRY, CDR2 SYGVKD. The CDR3 has 14 residues. CDR3 bases: TGTGCCATCAGTGAGTCGACAGGGAGGGAGACCCAGTACTTC. Amino acids: CAISESTGRETQYF.

This clone was seen only a few times. V is TRBV29-1 and J is TRBJ2-7, with TRBD1 as a possible D gene (6 bases). V was shortened by 6 bases and J by 0 bases, with 15 bases between the two germline ends. This CDR3 has 14 amino acids. Germline CDR1 SQVTM, CDR2 ANQGSEA. The CDR3, as DNA: TGCAGCGTGATGGACACAGGGAGCTCCTACGAGCAGTACTTC. This translates into CSVMDTGSSYEQYF.

This clone was recorded a few times. This chain connects TRBV2 to TRBJ1-2; D unresolved. The CDR3 covers 13 residues. Trimming took off 4 bases at V and 4 bases at J, with 10 bases between the two ends. Germline V gene sequence: CDR1 SNHLY, CDR2 FYNNEI. The CDR3 DNA is TGTGCCAGCAGTGGAGCCAGCTCCTATGGCTACACCTTC. As protein: CASSGASSYGYTF.

The chain combines TRBV11-3 with TRBJ1-3; D gene unclear. The V and J ends lost 4 bases and 0 bases respectively, with 13 bases between them. Germline V gene sequence: CDR1 SGHNT, CDR2 YENEEA. The CDR3 has 16 amino acids. CDR3 coding DNA: TGTGCCAGCAGCTCAGGATCAGGTCTCTCTGGAAACACCATATATTTT. Protein product: CASSSGSGLSGNTIYF.